These 8 T cell receptor beta chains came from one sample sequenced in a study of CD8+CD57+ T cells in acquired aplastic anemia. Genomic DNA constituted the template upon which TCR beta VDJ and CDR3 profiling was performed. TCRdb ran MiXCR on the reads and lists one entry per CDR3 protein. The sample lists 180,000 or so distinct CDR3 sequences, about 47% occurring once. What was sequenced was sorted CD4+, CD8+, or CD8+CD57+ T cells (not recorded which) from PBMCs. All receptors derive from a human donor in good health.

This clonotype was seen many times. The chain carries TRBV7-8 and TRBJ2-5; 14 positions agree with TRBD2. V shed 4 bases and J 4 bases; nucleotides not matched to a gene: 11. This CDR3 contains 18 residues. Germline assignment: CDR1 SGHVS and CDR2 FQNEAQ. The CDR3, as DNA: TGTGCCAGCAGCTCCTACCGACTAGCGGGAGGGCCGAGAGAGACCCAGTACTTC. Protein product: CASSSYRLAGGPRETQYF. Drawing the rest from reference TRBV7-8 and TRBJ2-5, the complete variable domain is GAGVSQSPRYKVAKRGQDVALRCDPISGHVSLFWYQQALGQGPEFLTYFQNEAQLDKSGLPSDRFFAERPEGSVSTLKIQRTQQEDSAVYLCASSSYRLAGGPRETQYFGPGTRLLVL.

Many counts were recorded for this clonotype. The chain couples TRBV29-1 to TRBJ2-2; tentatively, D is TRBD1 (6 bases). CDR3 length equals 14 residues. Trimming removed 3 bases from V and 0 bases from J, with 8 bases in between. Germline CDR1 SQVTM, CDR2 ANQGSEA. CDR3 amino acids: CSVEGHTNTGELFF. CDR3 nucleotide sequence: TGCAGCGTTGAGGGACATACGAACACCGGGGAGCTGTTTTTT.

The sample holds a few counts of this clonotype. The rearrangement joins TRBV2 to TRBJ1-2; 8 bases agree with TRBD1. J lost 5 bases, V lost 7 bases, and 9 bases had no gene match. This CDR3 has 14 residues. Germline CDR1 reads SNHLY; CDR2 reads FYNNEI. The CDR3 sequence: CASTTGAFRYGYTF. DNA of the CDR3: TGTGCCAGCACGACAGGGGCGTTTAGGTATGGCTACACCTTC.

In this sample, this clonotype turned up many times. The chain links TRBV9 to TRBJ2-1; D is unresolved. CDR3 length: 16 amino acids. V lost 0 bases, J lost 0 bases, and 10 bases lay in between. The V gene's germline CDR1 is SGDLS and CDR2 YYNGEE. The DNA for the CDR3 is TGTGCCAGCAGCGTAGGCGGTTTGAGCTCCTACAATGAGCAGTTCTTC. This gives the protein CASSVGGLSSYNEQFF.

This chain joins TRBV19 and TRBJ2-5; D may be TRBD2 (7 bases). This CDR3 spans 13 amino acids. Germline CDR1 reads LNHDA; CDR2 reads SQIVND (reference sequence). V was trimmed by 5 bases and J by 4 bases, leaving 11 bases between them. The CDR3 bases are TGTGCCAGTAGTTCGGGGGGCGCAGAGACCCAGTACTTC. Its translation is CASSSGGAETQYF.

The V gene is TRBV7-2, the J gene TRBJ1-2; D not resolved. There are 14 residues in the CDR3. V was shortened by 8 bases and J by 6 bases, with 19 bases between the two germline ends. The germline V gene encodes CDR1 SGHTA and CDR2 FQGNSA. The CDR3 nucleotides read TGTGCCAGCGGAAAAAACAGCCTGATAAATGGCTACACCTTC. This encodes CASGKNSLINGYTF.

This clonotype was counted ten times or more. The chain joins TRBV5-1 to TRBJ2-7; 9 bases are shared with TRBD1. The CDR3 runs 14 residues. Per the germline V gene, CDR1 is SGHRS and CDR2 is YFSETQ. V was pared by 2 bases and J by 5 bases, with 5 bases of the junction left unmatched. The CDR3 DNA reads TGCGCCAGCAGCTTCGGGACAGGGTTCCACGAGCAGTACTTC. It yields the protein CASSFGTGFHEQYF.

This clonotype was observed at least ten times. This rearrangement joins TRBV20-1 to TRBJ1-3; D unclear. V dropped 2 bases and J dropped 0 bases, with 5 bases sitting between them. The germline gives CDR1 DFQATT, CDR2 SNEGSKA (reference sequence). The CDR3 is 13 amino acids. The CDR3 nucleotides are TGCAGTGCTAGACCGGCCTCTGGAAACACCATATATTTT. It translates to CSARPASGNTIYF.